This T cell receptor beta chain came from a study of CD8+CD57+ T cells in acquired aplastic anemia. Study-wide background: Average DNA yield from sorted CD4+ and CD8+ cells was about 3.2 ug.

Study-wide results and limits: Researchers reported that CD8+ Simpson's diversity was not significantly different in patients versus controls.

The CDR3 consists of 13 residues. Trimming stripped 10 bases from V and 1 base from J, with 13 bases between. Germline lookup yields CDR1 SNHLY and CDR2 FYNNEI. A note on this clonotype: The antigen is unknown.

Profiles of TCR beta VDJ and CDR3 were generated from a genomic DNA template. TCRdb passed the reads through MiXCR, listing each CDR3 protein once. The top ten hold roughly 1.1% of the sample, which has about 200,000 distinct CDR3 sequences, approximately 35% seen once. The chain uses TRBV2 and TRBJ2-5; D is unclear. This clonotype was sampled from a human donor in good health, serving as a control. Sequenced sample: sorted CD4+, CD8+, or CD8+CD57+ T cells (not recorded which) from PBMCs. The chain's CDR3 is CAIKGVVQETQYF. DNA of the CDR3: TGTGCCATCAAGGGCGTAGTCCAAGAGACCCAGTACTTC. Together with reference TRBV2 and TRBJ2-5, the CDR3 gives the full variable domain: EPEVTQTPSHQVTQMGQEVILRCVPISNHLYFYWYRQILGQKVEFLVSFYNNEISEKSEIFDDQFSVERPDGSNFTLKIRSTKLEDSAMYFCAIKGVVQETQYFGPGTRLLVL.